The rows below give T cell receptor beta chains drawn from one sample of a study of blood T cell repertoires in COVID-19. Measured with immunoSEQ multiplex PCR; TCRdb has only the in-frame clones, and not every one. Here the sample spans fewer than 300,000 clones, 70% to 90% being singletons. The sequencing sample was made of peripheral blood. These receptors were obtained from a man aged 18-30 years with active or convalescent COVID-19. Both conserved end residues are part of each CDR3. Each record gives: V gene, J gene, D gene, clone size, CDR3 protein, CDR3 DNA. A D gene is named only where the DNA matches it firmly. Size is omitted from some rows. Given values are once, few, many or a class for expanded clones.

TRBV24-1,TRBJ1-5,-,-,CATQAAGNQPQHF,TGTGCCACGCAGGCAGCGGGCAATCAGCCCCAGCATTTT
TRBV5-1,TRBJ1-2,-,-,CASSLAGGSYGYTF,TGCGCCAGCAGCTTGGCCGGGGGGAGCTATGGCTACACCTTC
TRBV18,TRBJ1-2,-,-,CASSEEGGYTF,TGTGCCAGCTCAGAAGAGGGTGGCTACACCTTC
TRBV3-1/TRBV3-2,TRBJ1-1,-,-,CATTPGGLNTEAFF,TGTGCCACCACCCCCGGGGGGTTGAACACTGAAGCTTTCTTT
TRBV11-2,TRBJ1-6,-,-,CASSLDYGEFSSPLHF,TGTGCCAGCAGCTTAGACTACGGGGAATTTAGTTCACCCCTCCACTTT
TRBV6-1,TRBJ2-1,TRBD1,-,CASSEAETGGKEQFF,TGTGCCAGCAGTGAAGCCGAGACAGGGGGTAAGGAGCAGTTCTTC
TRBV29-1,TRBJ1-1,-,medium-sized,CSVEQGNTEAFF,TGCAGCGTTGAACAGGGGAACACTGAAGCTTTCTTT
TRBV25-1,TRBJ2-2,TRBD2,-,CASSEPTSGRTGELFF,TGTGCCAGCAGTGAGCCGACTAGCGGGAGAACCGGGGAGCTGTTTTTT
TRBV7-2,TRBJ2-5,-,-,CASSSTASTQTQYF,TGTGCCAGCAGCTCGACCGCTAGCACCCAGACCCAGTACTTC
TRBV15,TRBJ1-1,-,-,CATSRDVSVNTEAFF,TGTGCCACCAGCAGAGATGTCTCAGTGAACACTGAAGCTTTCTTT
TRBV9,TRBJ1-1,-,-,CASSVAPTSVNTEAFF,TGTGCCAGCAGCGTAGCTCCCACATCCGTGAACACTGAAGCTTTCTTT
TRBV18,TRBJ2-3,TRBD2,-,CASSPLASGEADTQYF,TGTGCCAGCTCACCATTGGCTAGCGGAGAGGCAGATACGCAGTATTTT
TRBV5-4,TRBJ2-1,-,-,CASSLGGPTVYNEQFF,TGTGCCAGCAGCCTCGGTGGGCCCACCGTTTACAATGAGCAGTTCTTC
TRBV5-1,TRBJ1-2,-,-,CASRQGNGYTF,TGCGCCTCCAGGCAGGGAAATGGCTACACCTTC
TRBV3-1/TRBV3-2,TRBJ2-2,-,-,CASSPYRLIGELFF,TGTGCCAGCAGCCCCTATCGGTTAATCGGGGAGCTGTTTTTT
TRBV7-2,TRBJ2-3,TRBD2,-,CASSAGAVPRDTQYF,TGTGCCAGCAGCGCGGGAGCGGTACCCAGGGATACGCAGTATTTT
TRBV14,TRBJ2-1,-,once,CASSRVGFSVDEQFF,TGTGCCAGCAGCCGTGTGGGCTTTTCAGTGGATGAGCAGTTCTTC
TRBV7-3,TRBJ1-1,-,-,CASSLSLTGTEAFF,TGTGCCAGCAGCTTATCCCTGACGGGGACTGAAGCTTTCTTT
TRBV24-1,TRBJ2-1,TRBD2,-,CATSDHLAGGQHEQFF,TGTGCCACCAGTGATCACCTAGCGGGGGGGCAGCATGAGCAGTTCTTC
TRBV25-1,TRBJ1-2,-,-,CASSEWVQGLGYGYTF,TGTGCCAGCAGTGAATGGGTTCAGGGGTTGGGCTATGGCTACACCTTC
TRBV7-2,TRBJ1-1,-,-,CASSSQTGLLNTEAFF,TGTGCCAGCAGCTCCCAGACAGGCTTACTGAACACTGAAGCTTTCTTT
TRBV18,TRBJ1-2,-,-,CASTRGGYGYTF,TGTGCCAGCACCCGGGGAGGGTATGGCTACACCTTC
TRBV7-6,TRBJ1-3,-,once,CASSQGRSFSGNTIYF,TGTGCCAGCAGCCAGGGCAGGTCCTTCTCTGGAAACACCATATATTTT
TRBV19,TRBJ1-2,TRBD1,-,CASSKDRENYGYTF,TGTGCCAGTAGTAAGGACAGGGAAAACTATGGCTACACCTTC
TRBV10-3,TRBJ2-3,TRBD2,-,CAISEDSGGHTDTQYF,TGTGCCATCAGTGAAGATAGCGGGGGGCACACAGATACGCAGTATTTT
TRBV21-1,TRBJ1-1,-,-,CASSKTGTMNTEAFF,TGTGCCAGCAGCAAGACAGGGACCATGAACACTGAAGCTTTCTTT